These 29 T cell receptor beta chains share one sample of origin, sequenced in a study of long-term antiretroviral therapy in people with HIV. An immunoSEQ assay, version v3.0, was performed at survey level. Sequencing used immunoSEQ multiplex PCR; TCRdb keeps in-frame clones, though not all of them. The repertoire consists of tens of thousands of clones, with 80% to 85% occurring once and the leading ten covering approximately 11%. The source material was unsorted PBMCs, sampled 0.8 years before starting antiretroviral therapy. These receptors came from a man aged 18 to 30 with HIV.

As regards this clone: Other DNA sequences in the sample encode the same CDR3. The chain uses TRBV28 and TRBJ1-5; no reliable D call. Deletions cut 2 bases from V and 1 base from J, with 6 bases between. The germline V gene encodes CDR1 MDHEN and CDR2 SYDVKM. The CDR3 runs 14 residues. The CDR3 nucleotides are TGTGCCAGCAGTTTACCGTCAAGCAATCAGCCCCAGCATTTT. As protein: CASSLPSSNQPQHF. The whole variable domain, filled in from reference TRBV28 and TRBJ1-5, reads DVKVTQSSRYLVKRTGEKVFLECVQDMDHENMFWYRQDPGLGLRLIYFSYDVKMKEKGDIPEGYSVSREKKERFSLILESASTNQTSMYLCASSLPSSNQPQHFGDGTRLSIL.

V and J are TRBV5-1 and TRBJ2-1; D may be TRBD2 (5 bases). Trimming pared 3 bases from V and 5 bases from J, leaving 15 bases between. Per germline, CDR1 SGHRS and CDR2 YFSETQ. The CDR3 extends over 15 amino acids. CDR3 coding DNA: TGCGCCAGCAGCTGGGCCGGCGGGTCTAACAATGAGCAGTTCTTC. It translates to CASSWAGGSNNEQFF.

The CDR3 sequence is CASKKALAGNEEQFF. Here the CDR3 DNA reads TGTGCCAGCAAAAAAGCACTAGCGGGGAACGAGGAGCAGTTCTTC. This sequence joins TRBV11-2 and TRBJ2-1; 10 nucleotides agree with TRBD2. After removal of 7 bases from V and 10 bases from J, the junction contained 13 bases not matched to a gene. The length of the CDR3 is 15 residues. Germline lookup yields CDR1 SGHAT and CDR2 FQNNGV. Drawing the rest from reference TRBV11-2 and TRBJ2-1, the complete variable domain is EAGVAQSPRYKIIEKRQSVAFWCNPISGHATLYWYQQILGQGPKLLIQFQNNGVVDDSQLPKDRFSAERLKGVDSTLKIQPAKLEDSAVYLCASKKALAGNEEQFFGPGTRLTVL.

In its sample, this clone was seen a few times. The chain joins TRBV7-2 to TRBJ1-2; D is perhaps TRBD1 (5 bases). Germline loops: CDR1 SGHTA, CDR2 FQGNSA. Deletions cut 3 bases from V and 4 bases from J, with 12 bases between. The CDR3 totals 14 residues. The CDR3 region is CASSLGGLAYGYTF. The DNA for the CDR3 is TGTGCCAGCAGCTTGGGGGGGTTAGCCTATGGCTACACCTTC.

The chain has TRBV7-9 and TRBJ1-1, with TRBD1 identical over 7 bases. The V and J ends lost 2 bases and 3 bases, in that order; junction bases with no gene match: 0. The CDR3 length is 13 residues. Germline lookup yields CDR1 SEHNR and CDR2 FQNEAQ (reference sequence). This CDR3 is CASSLQGDTEAFF. In DNA form, the CDR3 reads TGTGCCAGCAGCTTACAGGGGGACACTGAAGCTTTCTTT.

The genes are TRBV4-2 and TRBJ2-1; either TRBD1 or TRBD2 may supply D (5 bases each). V was shortened by 0 bases and J by 6 bases, with 12 bases between the two germline ends. Germline values: CDR1 LGHNA, CDR2 YNFKEQ. This CDR3 has 15 amino acids. In DNA, the CDR3 is TGTGCCAGCAGCCAAGAGTGGGAGAGGGGCAATGAGCAGTTCTTC. This sequence encodes CASSQEWERGNEQFF.

In this sample, this clone turned up a few times. The rearrangement joins TRBV5-1 to TRBJ2-2; 11 nucleotides agree with TRBD1. This CDR3 is 14 amino acids long. CDR1 is SGHRS and CDR2 is YFSETQ in the germline V gene. Trimming removed 7 bases from V and 6 bases from J; junction bases left unmatched: 5. CDR3: CASFRDRGAGELFF. The CDR3 DNA reads as TGCGCCAGCTTCCGGGACAGGGGGGCCGGGGAGCTGTTTTTT.

The CDR3 sequence is CASSNGQGRPGNTIYF. CDR3 sequence (DNA): TGTGCCAGTAGTAATGGACAGGGCCGTCCTGGAAACACCATATATTTT. The chain joins TRBV19 to TRBJ1-3; TRBD1 aligns across 8 bases. There are 16 residues in the CDR3. Looked up from germline, CDR1 is LNHDA and CDR2 is SQIVND (reference sequence). Germline trimming cut 4 bases from V and 2 bases from J; bases unmatched to any gene: 7.

V and J are TRBV5-1 and TRBJ1-1; TRBD1 matches 7 bases. The germline V gene encodes CDR1 SGHRS and CDR2 YFSETQ. This CDR3 is built from 14 residues. J was trimmed by 1 base and V by 0 bases; bases with no gene match: 0. CDR3 in amino acids: CASSLGTGNTEAFF. In DNA, the CDR3 is TGCGCCAGCAGCTTGGGGACAGGGAACACTGAAGCTTTCTTT. Combining the CDR3 with reference TRBV5-1 and TRBJ1-1 gives the whole variable domain KAGVTQTPRYLIKTRGQQVTLSCSPISGHRSVSWYQQTPGQGLQFLFEYFSETQRNKGNFPGRFSGRQFSNSRSEMNVSTLELGDSALYLCASSLGTGNTEAFFGQGTRLTVV.

This chain joins TRBV21-1 and TRBJ1-3; the DNA was not compared with TRBD1, the D call given in the table. TRBV21-1 is labeled a pseudogene. This CDR3 has 19 amino acids. CDR3: CASSKPHHDRGPAGNTIYF. The CDR3 nucleotides read TGTGCCAGCAGCAAACCACACCACGACAGGGGGCCAGCTGGAAACACCATATATTTT.

The V and J genes are TRBV5-4 and TRBJ2-7; D perhaps matches TRBD1 (6 bases). Deletions cut 7 bases from V and 2 bases from J, with 13 bases between. The germline gives CDR1 SGHNT, CDR2 YYREEE (reference sequence). The CDR3 sequence is 13 residues long. Here the CDR3 DNA reads TGTGCCAGCGCTTTAGGGGGTGCCTACGAGCAGTACTTC. Amino acids: CASALGGAYEQYF.

This chain's CDR3 is CASSENGRGTSGNTIYF. CDR3 DNA sequence: TGCGCCAGCAGTGAAAATGGGAGGGGGACCTCTGGAAACACCATATATTTT. J is TRBJ1-3 and V is TRBV10-1; TRBD1 might be the D (6 bases). Trimming removed 3 bases from V and 0 bases from J, with 15 bases in between. This CDR3 contains 17 residues. Germline CDR1 is WNHNN and CDR2 is SYGVQD (reference sequence).

The chain joins TRBV30 to TRBJ1-2; 7 bases agree with TRBD1. Trimming cost V 3 bases and J 6 bases; bases outside gene matches: 4. The germline CDR1 and CDR2 sequences are GTSNPN and SVGIG (reference sequence). This CDR3 contains 12 residues. The CDR3 DNA sequence: TGTGCCTGGAGGGAAGGGGGCAATGGCTACACCTTC. Amino acids: CAWREGGNGYTF.

This clone was seen once. This chain links TRBV18 with TRBJ2-1, with D possibly matching TRBD2 (6 bases). Between the trimmed V and J ends, which lost 5 bases and 2 bases, there was a span of 13 bases. The CDR3 spans 15 residues. Germline V gene data show CDR1 as KGHSH and CDR2 as LQKENI. The chain's CDR3 is CASSEGRYPYNEQFF. The DNA for the CDR3 is TGTGCCAGCTCAGAGGGGAGGTACCCCTACAATGAGCAGTTCTTC.

The genes are TRBV18 and TRBJ2-2, with D possibly matching TRBD1 (6 bases). This CDR3 comprises 16 residues. V dropped 0 bases and J dropped 6 bases, with 14 bases sitting between them. From germline, CDR1 is KGHSH and CDR2 LQKENI. The CDR3, as DNA: TGTGCCAGCTCACCACCCCTACAGGGCCCGGCCGGGGAGCTGTTTTTT. This sequence encodes CASSPPLQGPAGELFF.

The rearrangement joins TRBV19 to TRBJ1-2; 8 nucleotides line up with TRBD1. The CDR3 sequence is 15 residues long. CDR1 and CDR2 from the germline V gene are LNHDA and SQIVND (reference sequence). Trimming took 3 bases from V and 4 from J; bases not matched to a gene: 7. CDR3 DNA sequence: TGTGCCAGTAGTATCCGACAGGGGACTCTCTATGGCTACACCTTC. The encoded protein is CASSIRQGTLYGYTF. The whole variable domain, remainder taken from reference TRBV19 and TRBJ1-2, is DGGITQSPKYLFRKEGQNVTLSCEQNLNHDAMYWYRQDPGQGLRLIYYSQIVNDFQKGDIAEGYSVSREKKESFPLTVTSAQKNPTAFYLCASSIRQGTLYGYTFGSGTRLTVV.

The chain combines TRBV19 with TRBJ2-7; D ambiguous. Trimming shortened V by 5 bases and J by 5 bases, and 13 bases separated the two germline ends. CDR3 size: 13 residues. Germline CDR1 LNHDA, CDR2 SQIVND (reference sequence). CDR3 nucleotides: TGTGCCAGTAGTCCAGGTCTCGGAAACGAGCAGTACTTC. This gives the protein CASSPGLGNEQYF.

The rearrangement links TRBV27 to TRBJ2-1, with D perhaps matching TRBD2 (6 bases). The germline V gene has CDR1 MNHEY and CDR2 SMNVEV (reference sequence). V lost 5 bases to trimming and J lost 0 bases, with 17 bases between them. CDR3 size: 17 residues. DNA for the CDR3: TGTGCCAGCAGTGACCGGGAGTTCCTTAGCTCCTACAATGAGCAGTTCTTC. This translates into CASSDREFLSSYNEQFF.

This clone was picked up one time. The J gene is TRBJ2-2, the V gene TRBV21-1. TRBV21-1 is assigned pseudogene status. The CDR3 has 14 amino acids. CDR3 protein: CASFYPTGSGELFF. The CDR3 bases are TGTGCCAGCTTCTACCCCACGGGCTCCGGGGAGCTGTTTTTT.

This sequence joins TRBV27 and TRBJ2-7, with TRBD2 identical over 7 bases. V lost 2 bases to trimming and J lost 4 bases; unmatched junction nucleotides: 2. The CDR3 covers 13 residues. CDR1 is MNHEY, CDR2 SMNVEV, per germline (reference sequence). The CDR3 reads CASSLGGGYEQYF. In DNA, the CDR3 is TGTGCCAGCAGTTTAGGCGGGGGATACGAGCAGTACTTC.

The CDR3: CAGDGGVTYEQYF. CDR3 DNA: TGTGCCGGGGACGGCGGGGTGACCTACGAGCAGTACTTC. This chain joins TRBV30 and TRBJ2-7; maybe TRBD2 (6 bases). The V end was cut by 8 bases, the J end by 2 bases, with 16 bases between. The CDR3 has 13 residues. CDR1 GTSNPN and CDR2 SVGIG come from the germline V gene (reference sequence).

J is TRBJ2-7 and V is TRBV11-2; D unresolved. This CDR3 has 16 residues. V dropped 5 bases and J dropped 2 bases, with 19 bases sitting between them. Germline V gives CDR1 SGHAT, CDR2 FQNNGV. CDR3 in DNA: TGTGCCAGCAGCCTTATCGGAACAGCATACCCCTACGAGCAGTACTTC. Translating it yields CASSLIGTAYPYEQYF.

This clone was observed a handful of times. This chain uses TRBV4-3 with TRBJ1-2; TRBD1 is a possible D gene (5 bases). V was cut by 0 bases and J by 4 bases, with 15 bases left in between. Germline values: CDR1 LGHNA, CDR2 YSLEER. The CDR3 extends over 16 amino acids. CDR3 bases: TGCGCCAGCAGCCAAGATGCGGGGCAGGGATCCTATGGCTACACCTTC. This translates into CASSQDAGQGSYGYTF.

The CDR3 region is CASSEGPGTIYF. The CDR3 DNA reads as TGTGCCAGCAGTGAGGGTCCTGGCACCATATATTTT. The J gene is TRBJ1-3, the V gene TRBV2; D remains ambiguous. This CDR3 contains 12 residues. Germline CDR1 is SNHLY and CDR2 is FYNNEI. Trimming stripped 3 bases from V and 9 bases from J, with 9 bases between. The full variable domain, rest sourced from reference TRBV2 and TRBJ1-3, is EPEVTQTPSHQVTQMGQEVILRCVPISNHLYFYWYRQILGQKVEFLVSFYNNEISEKSEIFDDQFSVERPDGSNFTLKIRSTKLEDSAMYFCASSEGPGTIYFGEGSWLTVV.

This clone was detected once. The chain has TRBV15 and TRBJ1-4, with D perhaps TRBD1 (5 bases). In germline, CDR1 is LNHNV, CDR2 YYDKDF (reference sequence). This CDR3 has 15 residues. V shed 3 bases and J shed 5 bases, with 13 bases lying between them. The CDR3 DNA is TGTGCCACCAGCAGGGATCGGGGGAAGAATGAAAAACTGTTTTTT. Translated: CATSRDRGKNEKLFF.

The chain has TRBV9 and TRBJ2-6; 10 positions match TRBD1. The CDR3 spans 18 residues. With V trimmed by 4 bases and J by 3 bases, 10 bases remained unmatched. Germline loops: CDR1 SGDLS, CDR2 YYNGEE. CDR3 residues: CASSSPGDRGGGANVLTF. For the CDR3, the DNA is TGTGCCAGCAGCTCCCCTGGGGACAGGGGAGGTGGGGCCAACGTCCTGACTTTC.

CDR3 DNA sequence: TGTGCCAGCAGTCGCTACAATGAGCAGTTCTTC. It encodes CASSRYNEQFF. The chain carries TRBV27 and TRBJ2-1; D call uncertain. Deletions cut 5 bases from V and 3 bases from J, with 2 bases between. CDR3 length equals 11 residues. Germline V gene lookup returns CDR1 MNHEY and CDR2 SMNVEV (reference sequence).

The chain is built from TRBV2 and TRBJ1-1; TRBD1 might be the D (5 bases). V lost 8 bases and J lost 1, with 17 bases in between. Germline CDR1 SNHLY, CDR2 FYNNEI. The CDR3 has 15 residues. The CDR3 loop reads CASAGLPTGNTEAFF. The CDR3 bases are TGTGCCAGCGCGGGGCTCCCGACGGGGAACACTGAAGCTTTCTTT.

Judged by abundance, this clone is medium-sized. The rearrangement joins TRBV10-3 to TRBJ1-2, with D unresolved. V was pared by 3 bases and J by 1 base, with 9 bases between. The germline CDR1 and CDR2 sequences are ENHRY and SYGVKD. The length of the CDR3 is 14 residues. CDR3 nucleotide sequence: TGTGCCATCAGTGATGCGGTTGGTAACTATGGCTACACCTTC. Its protein is CAISDAVGNYGYTF.